This TCR beta chain was profiled in a study of shared clonotypes between healthy human individuals. Findings and caveats of the study: Larger estimated richness was generally seen in naive subsets than in memory subsets.

Caucasian adults living in Nashville, Tennessee, provided all samples. With 0 bases removed from V and 0 bases from J, the gap between germline ends came to 12 bases. Germline V gene data show CDR1 as SGHRS and CDR2 as YFSETQ. The length of the CDR3 is 16 residues. Concerning this clone: Antigen: not known.

The authors distributed each subset's genomic DNA evenly over several immunoSEQ plates. Produced via immunoSEQ multiplex PCR; TCRdb's table is partial and in-frame only. The data show around 2.5 million clones, 80% to 95% seen once. The sample taken for sequencing was naive CD4+ T cells from PBMCs. Specified subset: CD45RA+ positively selected. The receptor's source is a young man in good health. Some clones in this sample may be carry-over from other donors' samples. The gene calls are TRBV5-1 and TRBJ2-5; D not resolved. The CDR3 DNA reads as TGCGCCAGCAGCTTGGAGTCAGCGAGCTACCAAGAGACCCAGTACTTC. Translated, it gives CASSLESASYQETQYF.